This T cell receptor (beta chain) is drawn from a study of technical replicates of blood from several donors (TCRdb year 2017). As regards this clone: Its antigen is still unknown. Per-base qualities were not stored, and no clone one base away is much larger.

Libraries were built with the immunoSEQ multiplex PCR assay. In its TCRdb copy, this immuneACCESS table keeps in-frame sequences only and misses some clones. Where compared with another copy, unresolved V genes explain less than half of these, and the others have no known cause. The sample profile shows tens of thousands of clones; 90% to 98% of them were found once. Of the sample, under 0.4% falls within the top ten clones. The TCR originated in a human donor in good health. Source material: T cells isolated from PBMCs.

The DNA is as follows: TGTGCCAGCAGTTTGGGGACTGGACAGGGAGAGGAGACCCAGTACTTC. It is translated as CASSLGTGQGEETQYF. This sequence uses TRBV28 and TRBJ2-5, and TRBD1 aligns with 8 junction nucleotides. Counted from cysteine to phenylalanine, this CDR3 has 16 amino acids. This entry keeps only the CDR3 DNA: 48 bases, framed from base 1. The germline V gene provides CDR1 MDHEN and CDR2 SYDVKM. The germline V end is reduced by 3 bases and the J end by 5 bases; junction bases left unmatched: 11.